This T cell receptor beta chain appears in the sequencing data of a study of T cell responses to AZD1222 COVID-19 vaccine. Study results and caveats: A mostly white British donor set with more females was recruited, and clonal diversity was possibly underestimated. CD4 TCRs linked to vaccination spanned spike, dominating at 160-218 and 743-854.

There are 14 residues in the CDR3. V lost 6 bases to trimming and J lost 5 bases, with 14 bases between them. The germline V gene has CDR1 MDHEN and CDR2 SYDVKM. Points on this clone: What it recognizes is unknown.

Here immunoSEQ multiplex PCR was the method, and the copy in TCRdb shows in-frame clones only, minus some. The table lists some 140,000 clones, under 95% of them singletons. The V gene is TRBV28, the J gene TRBJ1-5; D gene uncertain. The TCR originated in an adult in good health. Sequenced material: peripheral blood, taken on day 0 of AZD1222 vaccination. As DNA, the CDR3 is TGTGCCAGCAGCCAACGAGCGGCATATCAGCCCCAGCATTTT. Translation: CASSQRAAYQPQHF.